These 5 T cell receptor beta chains share one sample of origin, sequenced in a study of patients and donors after allogeneic stem cell transplantation. TCRdb reprocessed the RT-PCR reads with MiXCR, giving one entry per CDR3 protein. The data show some 880,000 distinct CDR3 sequences, about 20% seen once. The sequenced sample was blood, either unsorted or a sorted T cell fraction (not recorded which). Receptor source: a human donor who was either an allogeneic HSCT recipient or a stem cell or donor lymphocyte infusion donor (not recorded which). It is not recorded whose cells these are; they may come from a transplant donor.

This clonotype has only a few counts. This chain joins TRBV9 and TRBJ2-1; 8 positions match TRBD2. The CDR3 consists of 15 residues. Germline V gives CDR1 SGDLS, CDR2 YYNGEE. V shed 0 bases, J shed 8 bases, and the junction held 7 bases outside the gene matches. The CDR3 DNA follows: TGTGCCAGCAGCGTAGCGTTTAGCGGGATCGATGAGCAGTTCTTC. As protein: CASSVAFSGIDEQFF.

The V gene is TRBV12-3 or TRBV12-4, the J gene TRBJ2-2, with D possibly TRBD2 on 6 matching bases. Trimming removed 6 bases at V and 1 base at J, with 12 bases between. The CDR3 is 15 amino acids. The CDR3: CASSAGPKNTGELFF. CDR3 sequence (DNA): TGTGCCAGCAGCGCGGGACCGAAGAACACCGGGGAGCTGTTTTTT.

The chain couples TRBV30 to TRBJ1-5; no firm D call. The V gene's germline CDR1 is GTSNPN and CDR2 SVGIG (reference sequence). Trimming removed 1 base at V and 4 bases at J, with 8 bases between. The CDR3 sequence is 13 residues long. The CDR3 protein is CAWSDSGNQPQHF. CDR3 DNA sequence: TGTGCCTGGAGTGACAGTGGAAATCAGCCCCAGCATTTT.

The chain is built from TRBV5-4 and TRBJ2-3; 10 bases map to TRBD1. The germline V gene encodes CDR1 SGHNT and CDR2 YYREEE (reference sequence). Trimming removed 6 bases from V and 4 bases from J; junction bases left unmatched: 5. The CDR3 has 14 residues. CDR3 sequence (DNA): TGTGCCAGCATCCCGACAGGGGGCTCAGATACGCAGTATTTT. The encoded protein is CASIPTGGSDTQYF.

This clonotype was seen ten or more times. This chain links TRBV29-1 with TRBJ1-3, with D possibly being TRBD1 (5 bases). Trimming cost V 5 bases and J 4 bases, with 12 bases left between them. CDR3 length equals 13 residues. Germline V gene data show CDR1 as SQVTM and CDR2 as ANQGSEA. CDR3 nucleotides: TGCAGCGTTAATAGGGGATCGGGAAACACCATATATTTT. Translating it yields CSVNRGSGNTIYF.